Below, one TCR beta chain is given with its context. This sample stems from a study of blood T cell repertoires in COVID-19. Study information: Spain, Italy and the United States supplied samples that represented acute and convalescent COVID-19. PBMCs, B-cell-depleted T cells, or T cells were the source of the cDNA or gDNA that made up the material.

CDR1 and CDR2 from the germline V gene are MNHEY and SVGAGI. The CDR3 totals 13 residues. Trimming pared 6 bases from V and 0 bases from J, leaving 9 bases between. Method: immunoSEQ multiplex PCR; TCRdb's copy keeps in-frame clones and lacks some. The table has 25,000 to 30,000 clones, approximately 85% seen once. Sample: peripheral blood. The chain is built from TRBV6-5 and TRBJ2-7; D remains ambiguous. This receptor was obtained from a woman older than 75 with COVID-19, enrolled during active disease. The CDR3 protein is CASRISGSYEQYF. In DNA, the CDR3 is TGTGCCAGCAGAATTTCCGGCTCCTACGAGCAGTACTTC.